Listed below are T cell receptor beta chains from one sample, sequenced in a study of T cells after yellow fever vaccination. TCRdb re-derived calls from the 5' RACE reads in MiXCR, one entry per CDR3 protein. Of nearly 550,000 distinct CDR3 sequences listed, about a fifth are singletons. The sample in question was PBMCs, obtained 15 days after the yellow fever booster vaccination. All receptors derive from a man aged 25 to 40 who received the YFV17D yellow fever vaccine. CDR3s include the opening cysteine and the closing phenylalanine or tryptophan. The D gene is left open where the match is weak. Clone size is shown for a subset of rows, as once, few, many or a class of expanded clone.

TGCGCTTCCAGGTCGACAAGCTCCTACAATGAGCAGTTCTTC,CASRSTSSYNEQFF,TRBV5-1,TRBJ2-1,few,NA
TGCGCCAGCAGCTCCCCGCGGGAGTCTGGGGCCAACGTCCTGACTTTC,CASSSPRESGANVLTF,TRBV5-1,TRBJ2-6,NA,TRBD2
TGCGCCAGCAGCCCGACCGAGGCACGACCCCAGCATTTT,CASSPTEARPQHF,TRBV23-1,TRBJ1-5,NA,NA
TGTGCCAGTAGTATTAGGAGCGGGTTGAATTCGGATGAGCAGTTCTTC,CASSIRSGLNSDEQFF,TRBV19,TRBJ2-1,NA,NA
TGCGCCAGCAGCCAACCTATTAGCGGGATCCAATACAATGAGCAGTTCTTC,CASSQPISGIQYNEQFF,TRBV4-1,TRBJ2-1,NA,TRBD2
TGTGCCAGCAGCCCTTCCGGACTCAACCACTATGGCTACACCTTC,CASSPSGLNHYGYTF,TRBV7-2,TRBJ1-2,few,NA
TGTGCCATCAGCGACGAGGGACAGGGGGGGGAGACCCAGTACTTC,CAISDEGQGGETQYF,TRBV10-3,TRBJ2-5,NA,TRBD1
TGCAGTGCTAGCGGGAGCGCGAATTACGAGCAGTACTTC,CSASGSANYEQYF,TRBV20-1,TRBJ2-7,NA,NA
TGTGCCATCAGTCTTCAGGGGGTGAACACCGGGGAGCTGTTTTTT,CAISLQGVNTGELFF,TRBV10-3,TRBJ2-2,few,TRBD1
TGTGCCAGCAGTACCAATCCAGGGGGCGCCTCAGATACGCAGTATTTT,CASSTNPGGASDTQYF,TRBV6-1,TRBJ2-3,NA,TRBD1
TGCAGCGTTGAAGATACATCTGACATTCAGTACTTC,CSVEDTSDIQYF,TRBV29-1,TRBJ2-4,NA,NA
TGTGCCAGCAGCCTAGGTGGACAGGGGGAAAACATTCAGTACTTC,CASSLGGQGENIQYF,TRBV28,TRBJ2-4,NA,TRBD1
TGCGCCAGCAGCCAATCATTGGCCCTAGCGGAAAACGAGCAGTACTTC,CASSQSLALAENEQYF,TRBV4-3,TRBJ2-7,NA,TRBD2
TGCAGTGCTAGAGATCCGACCGGGAGGGAGACCCAGTACTTC,CSARDPTGRETQYF,TRBV20-1,TRBJ2-5,NA,TRBD2
TGTGCCGTAAGGACTAGCGGGATAGAAACCGGGGAGCTGTTTTTT,CAVRTSGIETGELFF,TRBV2,TRBJ2-2,NA,TRBD2